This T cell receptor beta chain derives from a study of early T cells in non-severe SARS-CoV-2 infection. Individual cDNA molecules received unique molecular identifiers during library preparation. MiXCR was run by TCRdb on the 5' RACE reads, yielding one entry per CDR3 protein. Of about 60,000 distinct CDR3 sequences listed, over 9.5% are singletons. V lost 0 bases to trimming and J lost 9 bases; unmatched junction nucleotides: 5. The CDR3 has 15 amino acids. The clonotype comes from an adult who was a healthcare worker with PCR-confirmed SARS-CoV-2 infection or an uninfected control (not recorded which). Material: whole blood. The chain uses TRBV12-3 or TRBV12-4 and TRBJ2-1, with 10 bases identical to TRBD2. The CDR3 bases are TGTGCCAGCAGTTTAGCTAGCGGGGGGTTAGGTGAGCAGTTCTTC. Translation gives CASSLASGGLGEQFF.